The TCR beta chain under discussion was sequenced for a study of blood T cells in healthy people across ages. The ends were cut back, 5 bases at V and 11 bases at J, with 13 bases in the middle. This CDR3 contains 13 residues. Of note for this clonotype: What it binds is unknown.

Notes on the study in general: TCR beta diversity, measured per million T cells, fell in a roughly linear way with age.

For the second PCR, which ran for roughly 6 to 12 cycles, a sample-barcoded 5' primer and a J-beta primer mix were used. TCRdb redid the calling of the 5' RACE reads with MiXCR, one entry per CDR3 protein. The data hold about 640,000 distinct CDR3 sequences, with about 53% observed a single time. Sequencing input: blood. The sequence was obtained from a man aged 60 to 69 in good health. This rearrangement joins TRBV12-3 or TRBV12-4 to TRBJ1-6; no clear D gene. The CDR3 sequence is CASSEALVAPLHF. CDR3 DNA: TGTGCCAGCAGTGAGGCGTTAGTTGCACCCCTCCACTTT.